This TCR beta chain was profiled in a study of T cell responses to AZD1222 COVID-19 vaccine. Turning to the study itself: Recipients boosted at about 4 weeks or about 12 weeks are pooled. Study observations and caveats: Donors were largely white British and mainly female; clonal diversity was possibly underestimated. Regions 160-218 and 743-854 dominated among vaccine-associated CD4 TCRs spanning spike.

Sequenced by immunoSEQ multiplex PCR; TCRdb stores in-frame clones only, minus some. The repertoire consists of around 99,000 clones, with 70% to 90% occurring once and the leading ten covering about a sixth. Worth noting for this clone: The antigen is not known.

The V segment lost 4 bases and the J segment 4 bases; nucleotides outside the gene matches: 10. The CDR3 covers 16 residues. CDR1 is MGHDK and CDR2 is SYGVNS in the germline V gene. Sequenced here: peripheral blood, sampled on day 0 of AZD1222 vaccination. This receptor was taken from an adult in good health. The chain carries TRBV25-1 and TRBJ2-1; 7 nucleotides agree with TRBD1. In DNA, the CDR3 is TGTGCCAGCAGTGGGGCCACAGGGGCCCTATACAATGAGCAGTTCTTC. This encodes CASSGATGALYNEQFF.